This T cell receptor (beta chain) was captured by sequencing in a study of blood T cell repertoires in COVID-19. About the research overall: From T cells, B-cell-depleted T cells, or PBMCs came the material, which was cDNA or gDNA.

How the authors handled the data: Using reference gene primer amplification, nucleated cell counts were estimated. Sequenced by immunoSEQ multiplex PCR; TCRdb stores in-frame clones only, minus some. That table supplies the V and J calls and clone size; D and trimming were determined from the DNA. Among 75,000 to 100,000 clones listed, over 75% were seen once. This TCR was recovered from a human donor with acute or convalescent COVID-19. The donor label of this sample is uncertain. What was sequenced was peripheral blood.

CDR3 loop: CASREQGLLSEAFF. The CDR3 bases are TGTGCCAGCAGGGAACAGGGTCTTCTGTCTGAAGCTTTCTTT. This sequence joins TRBV2 and TRBJ1-1; a weak D match, TRBD1 (6 bases). From germline, CDR1 is SNHLY and CDR2 FYNNEI. CDR3 size: 14 residues. The ends were cut back, 6 bases at V and 6 bases at J, with 17 bases in the middle.